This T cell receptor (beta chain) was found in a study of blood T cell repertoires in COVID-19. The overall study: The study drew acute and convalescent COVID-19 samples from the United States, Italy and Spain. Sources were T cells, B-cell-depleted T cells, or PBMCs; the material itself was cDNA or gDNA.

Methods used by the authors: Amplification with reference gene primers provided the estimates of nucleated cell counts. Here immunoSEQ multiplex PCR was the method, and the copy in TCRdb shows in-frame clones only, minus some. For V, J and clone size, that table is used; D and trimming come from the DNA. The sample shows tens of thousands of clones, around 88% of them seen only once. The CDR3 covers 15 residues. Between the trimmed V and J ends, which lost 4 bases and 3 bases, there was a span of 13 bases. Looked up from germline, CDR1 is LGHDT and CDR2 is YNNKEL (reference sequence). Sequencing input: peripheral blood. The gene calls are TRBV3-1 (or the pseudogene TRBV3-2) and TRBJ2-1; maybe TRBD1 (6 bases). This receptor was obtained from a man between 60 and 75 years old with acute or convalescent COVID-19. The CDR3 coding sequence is TGTGCCAGCAGCCGACCGAGGGGGTACTACAATGAGCAGTTCTTC. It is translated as CASSRPRGYYNEQFF.